The entry below describes one T cell receptor beta chain. Antigen unknown. The protocol was immunoSEQ multiplex PCR, while the TCRdb copy is restricted to in-frame clones and leaves out a portion. The data hold about 170,000 clones, with 90% observed a single time. This sample was included in a study of T cell responses to AZD1222 COVID-19 vaccine. Whole-study context: The study pooled second doses at about 4 or about 12 weeks.

Study outcomes and limitations: Rises in breadth and depth of Spike-specific TCRs came after two AZD1222 doses. Only a handful of AZD1222 recipients, five to seven in all, had baseline seropositivity. The donors showed a predominance of white British ancestry and of females, with possible underestimation of clonal diversity.

This clonotype originated in an adult in good health. Sequenced material: peripheral blood, taken on day 0 of AZD1222 vaccination.

The CDR3 region has the DNA TGTGCCAGCAGCTATCAGAGAGACAGGAACACTGAAGCTTTCTTT. Translated, it gives CASSYQRDRNTEAFF. V and J are TRBV11-2 and TRBJ1-1; maybe TRBD1 (5 bases). Per germline, CDR1 SGHAT and CDR2 FQNNGV. This CDR3 comprises 15 residues. V shed 4 bases and J shed 1 base, with 13 bases lying between them.